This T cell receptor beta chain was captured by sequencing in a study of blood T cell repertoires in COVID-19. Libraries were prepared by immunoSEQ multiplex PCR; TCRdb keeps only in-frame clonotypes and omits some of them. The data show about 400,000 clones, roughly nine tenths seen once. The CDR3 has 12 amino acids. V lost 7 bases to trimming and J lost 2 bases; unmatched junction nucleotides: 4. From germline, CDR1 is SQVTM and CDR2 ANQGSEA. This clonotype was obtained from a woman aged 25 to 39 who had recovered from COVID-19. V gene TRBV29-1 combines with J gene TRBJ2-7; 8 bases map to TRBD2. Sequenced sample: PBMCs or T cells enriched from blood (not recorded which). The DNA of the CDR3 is TGCAGCGCGAACGGGGGGGCCTACGAGCAGTACTTC. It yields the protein CSANGGAYEQYF.